Here is one T cell receptor (beta chain) with its context. This record belongs to a study of blood T cell repertoires in COVID-19. Study as a whole: COVID-19 samples, acute and convalescent, were from the United States, Italy and Spain. PBMCs, B-cell-depleted T cells, or T cells provided the cDNA or gDNA that made up the material.

Data came from immunoSEQ multiplex PCR; TCRdb stores just in-frame clones and leaves some out. The data hold over 200,000 clones, with about 90% observed a single time. The CDR3 is 12 residues long. This TCR was recovered from a woman in her thirties who had recovered from COVID-19. V is TRBV21-1 and J is TRBJ1-6. TRBV21-1 is recorded as a pseudogene. Source material: peripheral blood. The CDR3 sequence: CSEGGESSPLHF. The DNA of the CDR3 is TGTTCCGAAGGAGGGGAAAGTTCACCCCTCCACTTT.